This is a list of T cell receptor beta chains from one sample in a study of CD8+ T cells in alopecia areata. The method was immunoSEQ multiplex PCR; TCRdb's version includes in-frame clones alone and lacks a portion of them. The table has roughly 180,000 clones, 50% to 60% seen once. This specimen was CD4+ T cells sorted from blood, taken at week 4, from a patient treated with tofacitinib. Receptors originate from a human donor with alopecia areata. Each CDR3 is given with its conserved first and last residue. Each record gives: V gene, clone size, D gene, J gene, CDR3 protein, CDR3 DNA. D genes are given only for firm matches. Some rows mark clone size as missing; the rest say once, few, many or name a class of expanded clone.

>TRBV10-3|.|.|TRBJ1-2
CAISESKGESYGYTF
TGTGCCATCAGTGAGTCAAAAGGAGAAAGCTATGGCTACACCTTC
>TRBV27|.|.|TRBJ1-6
CASRRQVNSPLHF
TGTGCCAGCAGGCGACAGGTTAATTCACCCCTCCACTTT
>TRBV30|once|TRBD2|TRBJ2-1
CAWSTGLAGIYNEQFF
TGTGCCTGGAGTACCGGACTAGCGGGGATTTACAATGAGCAGTTCTTC
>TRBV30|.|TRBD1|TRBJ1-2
CAWSVQGAGGYTF
TGTGCCTGGAGTGTGCAGGGGGCAGGTGGCTACACCTTC
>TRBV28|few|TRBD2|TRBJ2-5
CASSPSGGGGETQYF
TGTGCCAGCAGCCCCAGCGGGGGCGGGGGAGAGACCCAGTACTTC
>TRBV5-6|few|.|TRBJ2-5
CASSSQETQYF
TGTGCCAGCAGCTCCCAAGAGACCCAGTACTTC
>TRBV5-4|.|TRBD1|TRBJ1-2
CASSDRDRGNYGYTF
TGTGCCAGCAGCGACCGGGACAGGGGAAACTATGGCTACACCTTC
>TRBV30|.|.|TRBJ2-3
CAWSVTTTDTQYF
TGTGCCTGGAGTGTAACTACCACAGATACGCAGTATTTT
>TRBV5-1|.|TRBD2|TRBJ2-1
CASSFSSGGANEQFF
TGCGCCAGCAGCTTCTCTAGCGGGGGGGCCAATGAGCAGTTCTTC
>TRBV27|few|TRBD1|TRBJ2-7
CASMPRGRGSGYEQYF
TGTGCCAGCATGCCCCGGGGCAGGGGGTCAGGCTACGAGCAGTACTTC
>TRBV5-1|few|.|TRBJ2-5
CASSLTGETQYF
TGCGCCAGCAGCTTGACAGGAGAGACCCAGTACTTC
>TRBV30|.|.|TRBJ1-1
CAWSVSHLQNTEAFF
TGTGCCTGGAGTGTGTCCCACCTCCAGAACACTGAAGCTTTCTTT
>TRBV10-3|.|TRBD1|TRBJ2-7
CAIWDRDYEQYF
TGTGCCATCTGGGACAGGGACTACGAGCAGTACTTC
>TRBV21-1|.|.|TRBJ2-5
CASSKGTGRRETQYF
TGTGCCAGCAGTAAGGGGACAGGGAGGAGAGAGACCCAGTACTTC
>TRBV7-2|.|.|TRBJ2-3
CASRSGGSTDTQYF
TGTGCCAGCAGATCTGGGGGTAGCACAGATACGCAGTATTTT
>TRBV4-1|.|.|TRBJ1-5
CASSQDRGSGNQPQHF
TGCGCCAGCAGCCAAGATAGGGGGTCTGGCAATCAGCCCCAGCATTTT
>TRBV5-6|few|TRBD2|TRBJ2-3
CASSWGSSGTTSTDTQYF
TGTGCCAGCAGCTGGGGGTCTAGCGGTACAACTAGCACAGATACGCAGTATTTT
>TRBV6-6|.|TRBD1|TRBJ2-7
CASNRGTYEQYF
TGTGCCAGCAACAGGGGAACCTACGAGCAGTACTTC
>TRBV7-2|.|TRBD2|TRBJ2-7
CASSDSGGSYEQYF
TGTGCCAGCAGCGATAGCGGGGGCTCCTACGAGCAGTACTTC